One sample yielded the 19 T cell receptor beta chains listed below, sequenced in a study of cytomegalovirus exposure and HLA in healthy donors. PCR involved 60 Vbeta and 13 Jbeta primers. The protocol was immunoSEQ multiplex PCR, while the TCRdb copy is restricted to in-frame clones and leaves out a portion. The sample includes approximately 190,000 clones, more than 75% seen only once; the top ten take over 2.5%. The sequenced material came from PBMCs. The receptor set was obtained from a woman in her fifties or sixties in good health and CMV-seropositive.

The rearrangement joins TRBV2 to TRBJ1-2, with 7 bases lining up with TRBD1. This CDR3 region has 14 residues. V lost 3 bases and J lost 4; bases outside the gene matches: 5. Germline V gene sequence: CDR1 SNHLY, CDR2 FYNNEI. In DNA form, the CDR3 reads TGTGCCAGCAGTGAGAAGACAGGGAGCTATGGCTACACCTTC. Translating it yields CASSEKTGSYGYTF.

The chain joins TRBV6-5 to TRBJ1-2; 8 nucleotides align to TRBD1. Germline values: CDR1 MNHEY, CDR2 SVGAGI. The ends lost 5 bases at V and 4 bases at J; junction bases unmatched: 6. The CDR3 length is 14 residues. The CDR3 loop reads CASSPGTGIYGYTF. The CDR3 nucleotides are TGTGCCAGCAGTCCCGGGACAGGAATCTATGGCTACACCTTC.

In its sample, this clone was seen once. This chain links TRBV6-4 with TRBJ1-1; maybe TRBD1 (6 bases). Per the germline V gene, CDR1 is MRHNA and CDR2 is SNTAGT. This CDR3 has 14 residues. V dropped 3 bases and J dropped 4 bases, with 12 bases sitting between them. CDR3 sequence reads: CASSEGEGVTEAFF. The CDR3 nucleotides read TGTGCCAGCAGTGAGGGGGAGGGGGTCACTGAAGCTTTCTTT.

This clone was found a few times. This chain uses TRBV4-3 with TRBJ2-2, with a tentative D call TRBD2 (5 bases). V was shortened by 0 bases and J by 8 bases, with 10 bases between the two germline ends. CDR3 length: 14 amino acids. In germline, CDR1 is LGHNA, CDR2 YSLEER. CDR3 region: CASSQDPSGGELFF. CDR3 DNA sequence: TGCGCCAGCAGCCAAGATCCCTCGGGGGGGGAGCTGTTTTTT.

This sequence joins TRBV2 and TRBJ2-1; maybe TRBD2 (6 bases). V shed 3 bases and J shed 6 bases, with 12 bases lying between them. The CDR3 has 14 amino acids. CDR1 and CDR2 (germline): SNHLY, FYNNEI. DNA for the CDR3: TGTGCCAGCAGTGACCTCCTGGGGGGCAATGAGCAGTTCTTC. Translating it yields CASSDLLGGNEQFF.

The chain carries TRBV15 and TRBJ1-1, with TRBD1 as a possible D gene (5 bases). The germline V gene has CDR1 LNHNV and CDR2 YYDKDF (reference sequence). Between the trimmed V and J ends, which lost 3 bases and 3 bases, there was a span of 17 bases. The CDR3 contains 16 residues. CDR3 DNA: TGTGCCACCAGCAGGGGTCAAGGGGCGAGCTACACTGAAGCTTTCTTT. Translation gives CATSRGQGASYTEAFF.

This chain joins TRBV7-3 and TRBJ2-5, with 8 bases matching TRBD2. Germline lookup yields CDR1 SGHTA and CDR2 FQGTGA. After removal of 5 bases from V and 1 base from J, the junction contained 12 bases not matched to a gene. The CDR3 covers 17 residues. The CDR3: CASSMNPQAGGQETQYF. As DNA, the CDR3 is TGTGCCAGCAGCATGAATCCCCAGGCGGGGGGCCAAGAGACCCAGTACTTC.

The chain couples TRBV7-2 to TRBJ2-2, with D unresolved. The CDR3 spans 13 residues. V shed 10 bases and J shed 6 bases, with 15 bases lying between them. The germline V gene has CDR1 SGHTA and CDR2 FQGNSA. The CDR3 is CATRGGSSGELFF. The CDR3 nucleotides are TGTGCCACCCGAGGTGGCTCCTCCGGGGAGCTGTTTTTT.

The CDR3 here is CASSVGASSGGAGETQYF. In nucleotides, the CDR3 is TGTGCCAGCAGCGTAGGCGCTTCGAGCGGGGGGGCGGGAGAGACCCAGTACTTC. V is TRBV9 and J is TRBJ2-5; 10 bases agree with TRBD2. CDR3 length equals 18 residues. The V segment lost 0 bases and the J segment 4 bases; nucleotides outside the gene matches: 12. From germline, CDR1 is SGDLS and CDR2 YYNGEE.

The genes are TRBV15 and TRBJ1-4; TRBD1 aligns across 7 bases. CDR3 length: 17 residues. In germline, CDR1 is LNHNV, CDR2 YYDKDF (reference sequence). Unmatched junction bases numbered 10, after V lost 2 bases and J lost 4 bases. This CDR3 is CATSRPISGQLNEKLFF. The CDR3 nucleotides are TGTGCCACCAGCAGACCAATCTCGGGACAGCTTAATGAAAAACTGTTTTTT.

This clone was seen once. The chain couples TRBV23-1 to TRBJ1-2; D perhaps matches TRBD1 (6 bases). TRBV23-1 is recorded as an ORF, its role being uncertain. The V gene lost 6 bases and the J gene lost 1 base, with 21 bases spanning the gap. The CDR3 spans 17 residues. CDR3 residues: CASSHRKRDKFNYGYTF. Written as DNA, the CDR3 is TGCGCCAGCAGCCACCGCAAAAGGGACAAATTTAACTATGGCTACACCTTC.

The CDR3 region has the DNA TGCGCCAGCAGCTCTGCGGGGGGCCAAGAGACCCAGTACTTC. It encodes CASSSAGGQETQYF. The chain recombines TRBV5-1 with TRBJ2-5, with TRBD2 matching over 8 bases. Trimming cost V 3 bases and J 1 base; bases outside gene matches: 2. The CDR3 extends over 14 amino acids. Per the germline V gene, CDR1 is SGHRS and CDR2 is YFSETQ.

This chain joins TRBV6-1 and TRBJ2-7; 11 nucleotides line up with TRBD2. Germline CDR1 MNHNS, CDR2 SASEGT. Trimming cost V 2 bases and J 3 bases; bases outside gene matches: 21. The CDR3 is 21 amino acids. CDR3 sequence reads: CASSESGPGLAGGRGFYEQYF. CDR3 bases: TGTGCCAGCAGTGAAAGCGGCCCGGGGCTAGCGGGGGGAAGGGGATTCTACGAGCAGTACTTC.

CDR3 amino acids: CASTNRVSTEAFF. CDR3 bases: TGTGCCAGCACCAACAGGGTCTCCACTGAAGCTTTCTTT. J is TRBJ1-1 and V is TRBV6-6, with D possibly being TRBD1 (6 bases). The CDR3 runs 13 residues. CDR1 is MNHNY, CDR2 SVGAGI, per germline (reference sequence). V lost 7 bases to trimming and J lost 4 bases, with 13 bases between them.

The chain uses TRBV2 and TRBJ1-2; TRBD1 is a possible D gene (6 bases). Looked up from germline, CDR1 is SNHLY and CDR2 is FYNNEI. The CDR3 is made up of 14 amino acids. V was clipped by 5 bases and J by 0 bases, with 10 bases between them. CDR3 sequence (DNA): TGTGCCAGCAGTAGACAGGAGACTAACTATGGCTACACCTTC. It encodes CASSRQETNYGYTF.

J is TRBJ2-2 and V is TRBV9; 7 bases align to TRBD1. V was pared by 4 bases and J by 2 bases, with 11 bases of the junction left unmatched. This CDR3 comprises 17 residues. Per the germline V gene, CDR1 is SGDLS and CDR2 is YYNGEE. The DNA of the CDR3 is TGTGCCAGCAGCCCTCCTCCGGGACAGATAAACACCGGGGAGCTGTTTTTT. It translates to CASSPPPGQINTGELFF.

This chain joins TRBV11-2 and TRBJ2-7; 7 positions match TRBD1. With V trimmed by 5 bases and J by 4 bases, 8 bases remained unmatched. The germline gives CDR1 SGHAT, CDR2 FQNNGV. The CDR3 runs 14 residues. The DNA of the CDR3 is TGTGCCAGCAGCACATACAGGGGAACATACGAGCAGTACTTC. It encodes CASSTYRGTYEQYF.

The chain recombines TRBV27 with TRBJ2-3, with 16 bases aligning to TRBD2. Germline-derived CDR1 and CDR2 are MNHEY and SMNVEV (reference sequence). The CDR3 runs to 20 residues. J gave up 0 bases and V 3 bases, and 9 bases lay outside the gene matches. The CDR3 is CASSLGTSGGARTSTDTQYF. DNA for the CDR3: TGTGCCAGCAGTTTGGGGACTAGCGGGGGGGCACGTACTAGCACAGATACGCAGTATTTT.

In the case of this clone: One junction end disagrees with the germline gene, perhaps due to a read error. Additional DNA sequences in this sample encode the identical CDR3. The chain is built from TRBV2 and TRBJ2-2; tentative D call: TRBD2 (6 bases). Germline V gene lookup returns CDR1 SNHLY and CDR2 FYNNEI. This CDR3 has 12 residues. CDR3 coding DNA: TGTGCCAGCTTGACTAGATTCGGGGAGCTGTTCTTT. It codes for CASLTRFGELFF.